Reported below is one TCR beta chain. This sample is drawn from a study of control samples from healthy donors and cancer patients. Profiled with immunoSEQ multiplex PCR; TCRdb holds only in-frame clones, not every one. The sample records about 160,000 clones, less than 95% being singletons. Trimming removed 6 bases from V and 2 bases from J, with 4 bases in between. The CDR3 is 11 residues long. Germline V gives CDR1 MNHEY, CDR2 SVGAGI. The chain is built from TRBV6-5 and TRBJ2-5, with no clear D. Sequencing was done on a sample of PBMCs. The TCR was taken from a man in his sixties with colorectal cancer. The DNA for the CDR3 is TGTGCCAGCAGCCAGCAAGAGACCCAGTACTTC. Protein sequence: CASSQQETQYF.